The source of this TCR beta chain is a study of T-cell memory formation after mild COVID-19. Study details: The TCR clusters were mostly specific to one donor. Points from the study as a whole: Balance between CD4 and CD8 was seen in clones contracting day 15 to 85, and a CD4+ lean was seen in later expanders.

TCRdb itself ran the 5' RACE reads through MiXCR, one entry per CDR3 protein. The sample lists around 250,000 distinct CDR3 sequences; approximately 16% were seen once. In this sample, this clonotype turned up once. Antigen unknown. This TCR was recovered from a man aged 18 to 35 who had mild COVID-19 (a few samples of this study predate the infection). Cell type and time point are not known. Sequencing was performed on PBMCs or a T cell subset sorted from them (not recorded which).

CDR3 nucleotides: TGTGCCACGGGAAATTTGAACACCGGGGAGCTGTTTTTT. It specifies CATGNLNTGELFF. The rearrangement uses TRBV15 and TRBJ2-2; no reliable D call. Per germline, CDR1 LNHNV and CDR2 YYDKDF (reference sequence). This CDR3 has 13 amino acids. Trimming left V 9 bases short and J 1 base short, with 9 bases between.